Below are 5 T cell receptor beta chains sequenced from a single sample in a study of T cells in Graves' hyperthyroidism and ophthalmopathy. The CDR3 regions of TCR beta were amplified from RNA transcripts. The TCR CDR3 was amplified in a first-round RT-PCR using the HTBI primer set. A single record per CDR3 protein comes from TCRdb applying MiXCR to the multiplex PCR reads. The data hold around 380,000 distinct CDR3 sequences, with 13% observed a single time. Sequenced material: blood. These receptors originate from a man aged 30-40 years with Graves' hyperthyroidism that later progressed to Graves' ophthalmopathy.

CDR3 residues: CSGRGRRTTDTQYF. CDR3 sequence (DNA): TGCAGCGGAAGGGGGCGCCGAACTACAGATACGCAGTATTTT. The chain carries TRBV29-1 and TRBJ2-3; the match to TRBD1 covers 7 bases. This CDR3 has 14 residues. V lost 7 bases to trimming and J lost 3 bases; unmatched junction nucleotides: 10. Looked up from germline, CDR1 is SQVTM and CDR2 is ANQGSEA.

This clonotype was counted a few times. The chain combines TRBV5-1 with TRBJ1-1, with D perhaps TRBD1 (5 bases). Per germline, CDR1 SGHRS and CDR2 YFSETQ. Trimming removed 2 bases at V and 3 bases at J, with 14 bases between. The CDR3 spans 15 residues. CDR3 protein: CASSFFRDRDTEAFF. CDR3 DNA sequence: TGCGCCAGCAGCTTCTTCAGGGACCGAGACACTGAAGCTTTCTTT.

This clonotype has a handful of counts. At one boundary the junction diverges from the germline segment, which might be a read error. J is TRBJ1-3 and V is TRBV12-3 or TRBV12-4; D uncertain. The CDR3 is 12 amino acids. CDR3 sequence (DNA): TGTGCCGGCAGTTTCGGTGGAAACACCATATATTTT. Encoded protein: CAGSFGGNTIYF.

The chain couples TRBV7-2 to TRBJ2-1; TRBD1 matches at 7 bases. From germline, CDR1 is SGHTA and CDR2 FQGNSA. V was pared by 6 bases and J by 5 bases, with 7 bases of the junction left unmatched. The CDR3 covers 14 residues. CDR3 DNA sequence: TGTGCCAGCAGGCCCGGGACAGCTGACAATGAGCAGTTCTTC. Translation: CASRPGTADNEQFF.

There are a few counts of this clonotype. The chain combines TRBV29-1 with TRBJ1-1, with TRBD1 matching over 9 bases. Germline CDR1 reads SQVTM; CDR2 reads ANQGSEA. The CDR3 is 14 amino acids. V dropped 6 bases and J dropped 4; count of bases not matched to a gene: 9. The CDR3 protein is CSVINRGPSTEAFF. In DNA form, the CDR3 reads TGCAGCGTCATAAACAGGGGGCCGAGCACTGAAGCTTTCTTT.